This TCR beta chain originates from a study of vaccination and CD4 T cells after COVID-19. Study background: Convalescent cases consisted of six males and four females, of whom two were Hispanic. Typically, post-vaccine samples were obtained a median roughly 70 days after dose two, within a range of 14 to 241. Median draw time for post-COVID samples was roughly 96 days post-diagnosis (range 35 to 161). Whole-study findings and limits: Convalescent patients had 304 of 307 vaccine-specific clones showing spike mono-reactivity.

About this clonotype: Its target is not known. A junction boundary mismatches the germline segment, possibly from a read error.

Germline assignment: CDR1 MDHEN and CDR2 SYDVKM. This CDR3 spans 11 amino acids. Each CDR3 protein gets one entry after TCRdb re-called the PCR reads with MiXCR. The table includes 25,000 or so distinct CDR3 sequences, 45% to 55% detected once. This chain joins TRBV28 and TRBJ1-5; no firm D call. The specimen comprised CD4+ T cells from blood, sampled before SARS-CoV-2 vaccination. The TCR was taken from a human donor who had recovered from COVID-19. The CDR3 DNA reads TGTGCCAGCAGTTCGAATCAGCCCCGGCATTTT. As protein: CASSSNQPRHF.